The rows below give T cell receptor beta chains drawn from one sample of a study of blood T cell repertoires in COVID-19. Produced via immunoSEQ multiplex PCR; TCRdb's table is partial and in-frame only. The sample has fewer than 250,000 clones; approximately 89% are singletons. Sample: peripheral blood. The receptors stem from a woman between 40 and 55 years old with acute or convalescent COVID-19. The CDR3 runs from the conserved cysteine through the conserved F or W. Fields, in order: V gene, J gene, CDR3 protein.

TRBV7-9	TRBJ1-2	CASSSWTGSSIYGYTF
TRBV11-1	TRBJ2-5	CASSLEWGRETQYF
TRBV3-1/TRBV3-2	TRBJ1-3	CASSQGPGTGNTIYF
TRBV7-3	TRBJ1-1	CASSLTRNTEAFF
TRBV11-2	TRBJ1-4	CASSLSTGTNEKLFF
TRBV6-5	TRBJ1-2	CASRAGTPYGYTF
TRBV5-1	TRBJ2-3	CATQQGDRGSTDTQYF
TRBV19	TRBJ2-3	CASSAGTDISDTQYF
TRBV5-1	TRBJ2-3	CASSLGSGGTSTDTQYF
TRBV7-7	TRBJ2-3	CASSPNGQYTDTQYF
TRBV6-4	TRBJ1-6	CASSEEENSPLHF
TRBV30	TRBJ1-2	CAWSGQEYGGYTF
TRBV9	TRBJ2-3	CASSVGGGLVTDTQYF
TRBV6-5	TRBJ1-6	CASSYNRQGNSPLHF
TRBV27	TRBJ1-1	CASSHFYRGGNTEAFF
TRBV9	TRBJ2-3	CASSTGLADTQYF
TRBV6-6	TRBJ1-2	CASSYDPGTGVYGYTF
TRBV27	TRBJ1-1	CASSPRQGRGTEAFF
TRBV10-1	TRBJ1-1	CASSEAGNTEAFF
TRBV29-1	TRBJ1-2	CSGDSANYGYTF
TRBV11-2	TRBJ1-2	CASSLGRAGAYGYTF
TRBV29-1	TRBJ2-3	CSVERGTGGDTQYF
TRBV29-1	TRBJ1-1	CSAPGGQGPTEAFF
TRBV3-1/TRBV3-2	TRBJ1-3	CASSQGTGVSGNTIYF
TRBV10-3	TRBJ2-3	CAISEPYGQGTDTQYF
TRBV4-1	TRBJ2-1	CASSQVAWDSLNNEQFF
TRBV5-1	TRBJ2-1	CASSQRGETNNEQFF
TRBV6-1	TRBJ1-2	CASSESTGGASGYTF
TRBV7-2	TRBJ1-2	CASSLQTANYGYTF
TRBV9	TRBJ2-3	CASSVVSGGDTQYF
TRBV12-5	TRBJ1-1	CASGLPTGVSDYTEAFF
TRBV5-1	TRBJ2-3	CASSWDRGLTDTQYF
TRBV6-6	TRBJ1-4	CASSQGAGSEKLFF
TRBV5-1	TRBJ1-1	CASRSNRGRTEAFF
TRBV6-4	TRBJ1-2	CASRDSGGRSANYGYTF